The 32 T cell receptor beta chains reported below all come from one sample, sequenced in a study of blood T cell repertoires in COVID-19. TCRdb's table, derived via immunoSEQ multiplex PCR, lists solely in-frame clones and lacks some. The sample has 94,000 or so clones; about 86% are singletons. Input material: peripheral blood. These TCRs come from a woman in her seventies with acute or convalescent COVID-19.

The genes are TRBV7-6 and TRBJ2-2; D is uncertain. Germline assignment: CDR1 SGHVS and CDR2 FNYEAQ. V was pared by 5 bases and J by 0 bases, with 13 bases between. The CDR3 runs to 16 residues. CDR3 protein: CASSRELNANTGELFF. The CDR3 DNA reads TGTGCCAGCAGCCGAGAGCTGAACGCGAACACCGGGGAGCTGTTTTTT.

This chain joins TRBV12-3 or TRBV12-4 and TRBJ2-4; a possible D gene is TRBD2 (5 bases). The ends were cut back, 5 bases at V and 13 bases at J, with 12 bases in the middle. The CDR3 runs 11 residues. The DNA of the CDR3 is TGTGCCAGCAGTATTAAAGCGGAGCAGTACTTC. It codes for CASSIKAEQYF.

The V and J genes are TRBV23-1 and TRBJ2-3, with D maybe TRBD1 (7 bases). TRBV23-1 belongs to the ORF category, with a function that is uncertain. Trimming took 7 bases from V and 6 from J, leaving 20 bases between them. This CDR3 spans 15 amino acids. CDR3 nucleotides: TGCGCCAGCACCCATACCAGGGGGGACGGGGATACGCAGTATTTT. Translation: CASTHTRGDGDTQYF.

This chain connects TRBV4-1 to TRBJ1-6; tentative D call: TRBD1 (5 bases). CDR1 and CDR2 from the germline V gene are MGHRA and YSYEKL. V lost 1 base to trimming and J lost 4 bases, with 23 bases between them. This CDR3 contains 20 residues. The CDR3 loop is CASSQGRSSRGIGYNSPLHF. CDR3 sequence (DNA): TGCGCCAGCAGCCAAGGACGTTCGAGTAGGGGCATCGGTTATAATTCACCCCTCCACTTT.

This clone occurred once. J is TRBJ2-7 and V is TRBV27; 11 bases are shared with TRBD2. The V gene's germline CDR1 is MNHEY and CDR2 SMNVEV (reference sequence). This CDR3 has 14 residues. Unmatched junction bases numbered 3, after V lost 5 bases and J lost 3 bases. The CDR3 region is CASSPGLAVYEQYF. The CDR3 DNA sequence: TGTGCCAGCAGTCCGGGACTAGCGGTCTACGAGCAGTACTTC.

CDR3 residues: CAISERQINEQFF. The CDR3 DNA reads as TGTGCCATCAGCGAGCGACAGATCAATGAGCAGTTCTTC. The chain links TRBV10-3 to TRBJ2-1; D might be TRBD1 (5 bases). The CDR3 is 13 residues long. Trimming cost V 6 bases and J 6 bases, with 12 bases left between them. CDR1 and CDR2 from the germline V gene are ENHRY and SYGVKD.

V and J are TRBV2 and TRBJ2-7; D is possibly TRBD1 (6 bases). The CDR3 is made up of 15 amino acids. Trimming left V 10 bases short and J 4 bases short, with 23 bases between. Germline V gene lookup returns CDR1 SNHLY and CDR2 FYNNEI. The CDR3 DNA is TGTGCCACCCAACGGGGACAAGGCTCTTTTTACGAGCAGTACTTC. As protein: CATQRGQGSFYEQYF.

CDR3 sequence (DNA): TGTGCCAGCAGTTACACGACAGGGGTGGGCTATTATAGCAATCAGCCCCAGCATTTT. Translation: CASSYTTGVGYYSNQPQHF. The chain has TRBV6-2 or TRBV6-3 and TRBJ1-5; TRBD1 agrees at 8 bases. V gave up 2 bases and J gave up 0 bases; unmatched junction bases: 12. Germline-derived CDR1 and CDR2 are MNHEY and SVGEGT. The CDR3 covers 19 residues.

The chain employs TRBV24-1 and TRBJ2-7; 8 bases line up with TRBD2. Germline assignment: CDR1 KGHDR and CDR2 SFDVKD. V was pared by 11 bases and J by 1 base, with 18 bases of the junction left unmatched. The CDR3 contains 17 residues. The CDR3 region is CANGGDATQKRSYEQYF. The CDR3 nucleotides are TGTGCCAACGGGGGGGATGCCACTCAAAAACGGTCCTACGAGCAGTACTTC.

The CDR3: CAWSVSGNEQFF. The CDR3, as DNA: TGTGCCTGGAGTGTTTCCGGGAATGAGCAGTTCTTC. The rearrangement links TRBV30 to TRBJ2-1; D call uncertain. V shed 0 bases and J shed 7 bases, with 7 bases lying between them. The CDR3 sequence is 12 residues long. The germline V gene encodes CDR1 GTSNPN and CDR2 SVGIG (reference sequence). The variable domain in full, with the rest retrieved from reference TRBV30 and TRBJ2-1, is SQTIHQWPATLVQPVGSPLSLECTVEGTSNPNLYWYRQAAGRGLQLLFYSVGIGQISSEVPQNLSASRPQDRQFILSSKKLLLSDSGFYLCAWSVSGNEQFFGPGTRLTVL.

CDR3 in amino acids: CASSLVGGPSGKQETQYF. CDR3 in DNA: TGTGCCAGCAGCTTGGTTGGAGGTCCTAGCGGGAAACAAGAGACCCAGTACTTC. The V and J genes are TRBV5-4 and TRBJ2-5, with TRBD2 matching over 9 bases. The length of the CDR3 is 18 residues. The junction had 11 bases not matched to a gene; V was cut back by 0 bases and J by 2 bases. Germline V CDR1 and CDR2: SGHNT, YYREEE (reference sequence).

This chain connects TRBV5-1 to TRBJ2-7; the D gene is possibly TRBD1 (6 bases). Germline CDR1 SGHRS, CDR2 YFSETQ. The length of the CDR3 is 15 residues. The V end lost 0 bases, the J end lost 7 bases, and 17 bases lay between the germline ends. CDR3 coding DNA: TGCGCCAGCAGCTTGGGGGCAGGGGCGTCGAAAGAGCAGTACTTC. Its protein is CASSLGAGASKEQYF.

The CDR3 DNA follows: TGTGCCAGCGGACAGGGACTGAATTCACCCCTCCACTTT. It specifies CASGQGLNSPLHF. The chain is built from TRBV6-5 and TRBJ1-6, with 8 bases fitting TRBD1. J gave up 7 bases and V 8 bases, and 4 bases lay outside the gene matches. The CDR3 contains 13 residues. From germline, CDR1 is MNHEY and CDR2 SVGAGI.

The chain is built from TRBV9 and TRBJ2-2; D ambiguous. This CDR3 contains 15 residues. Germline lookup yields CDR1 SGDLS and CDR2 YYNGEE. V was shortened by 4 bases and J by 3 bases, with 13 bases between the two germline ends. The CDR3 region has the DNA TGTGCCAGCAGCCCGACTCCTAGTTACACCGGGGAGCTGTTTTTT. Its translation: CASSPTPSYTGELFF.

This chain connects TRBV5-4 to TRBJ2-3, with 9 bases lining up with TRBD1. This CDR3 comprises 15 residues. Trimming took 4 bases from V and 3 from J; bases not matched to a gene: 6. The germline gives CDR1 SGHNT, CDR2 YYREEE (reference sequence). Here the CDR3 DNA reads TGTGCCAGCAGCGTCGGGACAGGGAAAACAGATACGCAGTATTTT. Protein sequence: CASSVGTGKTDTQYF.

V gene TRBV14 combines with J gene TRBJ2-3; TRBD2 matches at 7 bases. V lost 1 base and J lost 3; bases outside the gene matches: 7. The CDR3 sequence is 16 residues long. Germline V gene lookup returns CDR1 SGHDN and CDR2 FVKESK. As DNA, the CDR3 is TGTGCCAGCAGCCAAGTTTTCGGACTAGTAACAGATACGCAGTATTTT. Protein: CASSQVFGLVTDTQYF.

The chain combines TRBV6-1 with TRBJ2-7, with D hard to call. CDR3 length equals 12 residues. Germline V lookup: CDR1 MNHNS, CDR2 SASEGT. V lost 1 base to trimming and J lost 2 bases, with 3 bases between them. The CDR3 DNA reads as TGTGCCAGCAGTGAAGATACCTACGAGCAGTACTTC. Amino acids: CASSEDTYEQYF.

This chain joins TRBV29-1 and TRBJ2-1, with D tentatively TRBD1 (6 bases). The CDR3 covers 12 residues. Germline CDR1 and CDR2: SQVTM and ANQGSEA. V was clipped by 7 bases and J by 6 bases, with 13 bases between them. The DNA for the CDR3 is TGCAGCGCATACAGGGTCGGCAATGAGCAGTTCTTC. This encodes CSAYRVGNEQFF.

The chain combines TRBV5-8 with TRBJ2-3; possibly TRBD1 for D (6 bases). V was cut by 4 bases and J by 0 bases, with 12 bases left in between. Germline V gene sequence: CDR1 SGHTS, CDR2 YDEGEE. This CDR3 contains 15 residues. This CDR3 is CASSVDRPSTDTQYF. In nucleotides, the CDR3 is TGTGCCAGCAGCGTGGACAGACCTAGCACAGATACGCAGTATTTT.

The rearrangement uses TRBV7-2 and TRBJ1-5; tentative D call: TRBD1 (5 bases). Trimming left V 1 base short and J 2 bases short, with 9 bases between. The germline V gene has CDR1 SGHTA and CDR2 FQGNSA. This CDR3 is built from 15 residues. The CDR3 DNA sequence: TGTGCCAGCAGCTTAGACGGGGGGGGCAATCAGCCCCAGCATTTT. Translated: CASSLDGGGNQPQHF. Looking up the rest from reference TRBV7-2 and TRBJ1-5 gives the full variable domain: GAGVSQSPSNKVTEKGKDVELRCDPISGHTALYWYRQSLGQGLEFLIYFQGNSAPDKSGLPSDRFSAERTGGSVSTLTIQRTQQEDSAVYLCASSLDGGGNQPQHFGDGTRLSIL.

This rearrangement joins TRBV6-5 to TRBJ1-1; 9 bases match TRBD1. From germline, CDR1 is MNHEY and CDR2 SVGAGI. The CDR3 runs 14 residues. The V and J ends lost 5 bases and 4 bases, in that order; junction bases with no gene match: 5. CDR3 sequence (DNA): TGTGCCAGCAGTAGGGGACAGGGAACCACTGAAGCTTTCTTT. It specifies CASSRGQGTTEAFF.

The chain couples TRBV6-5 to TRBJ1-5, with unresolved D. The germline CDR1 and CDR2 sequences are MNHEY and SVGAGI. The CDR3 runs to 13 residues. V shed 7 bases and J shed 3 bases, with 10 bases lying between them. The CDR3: CASTEGNNQPQHF. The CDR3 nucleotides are TGTGCCAGCACAGAGGGAAACAATCAGCCCCAGCATTTT.

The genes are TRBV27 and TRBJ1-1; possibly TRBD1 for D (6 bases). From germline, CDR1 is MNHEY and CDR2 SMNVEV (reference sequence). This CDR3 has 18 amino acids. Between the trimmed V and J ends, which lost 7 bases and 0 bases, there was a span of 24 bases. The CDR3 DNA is TGTGCCAGCACTCAACTCCGGGACACTAAAAAGTTGAACACTGAAGCTTTCTTT. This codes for CASTQLRDTKKLNTEAFF.

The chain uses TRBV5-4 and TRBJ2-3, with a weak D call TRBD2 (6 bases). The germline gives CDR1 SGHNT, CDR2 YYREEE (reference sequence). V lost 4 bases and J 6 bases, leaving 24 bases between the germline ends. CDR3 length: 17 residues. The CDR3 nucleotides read TGTGCCAGCAGCGTGGAGGCCTACGGGAGTGGCATTGATACGCAGTATTTT. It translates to CASSVEAYGSGIDTQYF. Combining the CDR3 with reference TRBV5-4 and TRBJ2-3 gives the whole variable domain ETGVTQSPTHLIKTRGQQVTLRCSSQSGHNTVSWYQQALGQGPQFIFQYYREEENGRGNFPPRFSGLQFPNYSSELNVNALELDDSALYLCASSVEAYGSGIDTQYFGPGTRLTVL.

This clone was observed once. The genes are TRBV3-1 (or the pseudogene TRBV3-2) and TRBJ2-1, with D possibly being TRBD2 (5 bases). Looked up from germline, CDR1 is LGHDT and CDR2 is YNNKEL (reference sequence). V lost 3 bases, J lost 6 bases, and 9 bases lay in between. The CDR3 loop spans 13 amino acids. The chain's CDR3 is CASSHRTPNEQFF. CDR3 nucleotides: TGTGCCAGCAGCCATCGGACTCCCAATGAGCAGTTCTTC.

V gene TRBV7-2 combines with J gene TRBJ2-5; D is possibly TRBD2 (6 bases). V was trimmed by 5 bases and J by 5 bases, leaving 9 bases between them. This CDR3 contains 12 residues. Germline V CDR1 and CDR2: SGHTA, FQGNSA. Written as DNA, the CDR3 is TGTGCCAGCAGCGGAAGCGGGGAGACCCAGTACTTC. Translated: CASSGSGETQYF.

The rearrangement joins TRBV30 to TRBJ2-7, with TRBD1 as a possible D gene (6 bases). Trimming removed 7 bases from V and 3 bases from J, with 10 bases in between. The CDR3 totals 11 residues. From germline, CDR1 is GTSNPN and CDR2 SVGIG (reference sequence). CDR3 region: CASSGDYEQYF. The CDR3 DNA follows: TGTGCCTCTTCAGGGGACTACGAGCAGTACTTC.

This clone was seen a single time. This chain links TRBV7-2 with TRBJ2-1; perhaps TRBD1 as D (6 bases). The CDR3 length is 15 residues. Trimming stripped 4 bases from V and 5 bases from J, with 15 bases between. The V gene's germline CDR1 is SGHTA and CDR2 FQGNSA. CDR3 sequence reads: CASSWAGDLHNEQFF. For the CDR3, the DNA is TGTGCCAGCAGCTGGGCAGGGGATCTACACAATGAGCAGTTCTTC. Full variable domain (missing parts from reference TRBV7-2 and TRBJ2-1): GAGVSQSPSNKVTEKGKDVELRCDPISGHTALYWYRQSLGQGLEFLIYFQGNSAPDKSGLPSDRFSAERTGGSVSTLTIQRTQQEDSAVYLCASSWAGDLHNEQFFGPGTRLTVL.

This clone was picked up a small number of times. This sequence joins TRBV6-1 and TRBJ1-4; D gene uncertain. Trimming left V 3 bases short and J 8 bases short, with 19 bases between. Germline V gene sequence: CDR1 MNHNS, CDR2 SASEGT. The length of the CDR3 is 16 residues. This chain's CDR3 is CASSDPGGPYSEKLFF. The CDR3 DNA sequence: TGTGCCAGCAGTGACCCGGGAGGGCCTTACAGCGAAAAACTGTTTTTT.

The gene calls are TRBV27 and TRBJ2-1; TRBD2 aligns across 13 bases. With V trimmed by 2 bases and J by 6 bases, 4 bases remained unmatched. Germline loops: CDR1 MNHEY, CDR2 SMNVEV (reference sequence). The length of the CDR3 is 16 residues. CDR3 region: CASSLRGLAGINEQFF. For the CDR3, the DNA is TGTGCCAGCAGTTTAAGGGGACTAGCGGGGATCAATGAGCAGTTCTTC.

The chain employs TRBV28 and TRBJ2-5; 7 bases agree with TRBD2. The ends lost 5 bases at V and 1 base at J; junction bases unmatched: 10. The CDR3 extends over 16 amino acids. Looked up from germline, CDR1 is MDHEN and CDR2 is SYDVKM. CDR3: CASSGGGASGQETQYF. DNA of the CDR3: TGTGCCAGCAGTGGGGGTGGGGCTAGCGGCCAAGAGACCCAGTACTTC. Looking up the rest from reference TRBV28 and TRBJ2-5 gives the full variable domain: DVKVTQSSRYLVKRTGEKVFLECVQDMDHENMFWYRQDPGLGLRLIYFSYDVKMKEKGDIPEGYSVSREKKERFSLILESASTNQTSMYLCASSGGGASGQETQYFGPGTRLLVL.

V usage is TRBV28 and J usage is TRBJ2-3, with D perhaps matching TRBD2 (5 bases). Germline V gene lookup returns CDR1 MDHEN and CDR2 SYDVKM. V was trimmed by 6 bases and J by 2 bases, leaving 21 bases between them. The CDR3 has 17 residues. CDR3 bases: TGTGCCAGCAGCGACGCAGGCAAACGACTAATCACAGATACGCAGTATTTT. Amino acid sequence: CASSDAGKRLITDTQYF.